This TCR beta chain was sequenced during a study of blood T cell repertoires in COVID-19. The repertoire was sequenced with immunoSEQ multiplex PCR; TCRdb's copy has only in-frame clones and lacks some. The sample includes 300,000 to 400,000 clones, over 75% of them seen just once. Trimming removed 6 bases from V and 5 bases from J, with 13 bases in between. The CDR3 has 13 amino acids. Germline V gives CDR1 MRHNA, CDR2 SNTAGT. This clonotype was obtained from a human donor in a cohort sampled during active COVID-19. Sequenced input: peripheral blood. The V and J genes are TRBV6-4 and TRBJ1-1; D might be TRBD1 (6 bases). The CDR3: CASSLQGGTEAFF. The CDR3 nucleotides are TGTGCCAGCAGCTTACAGGGTGGGACTGAAGCTTTCTTT.